The table lists the clone carrying this T cell receptor beta chain with a count of one. The entry originates in a study of T-cell reconstitution after alpha-beta-depleted transplantation in children. TCRbeta library preparation incorporated unique molecular identifiers. TCRdb re-analysed the PCR reads in MiXCR, keeping a single row per CDR3 protein. Of some 150,000 distinct CDR3 sequences listed, roughly 9% are singletons. Germline lookup yields CDR1 ENHRY and CDR2 SYGVKD. The CDR3 loop spans 17 amino acids. V was pared by 0 bases and J by 0 bases, with 13 bases between. This TCR came from a female patient aged 2 to 10 who had a stem cell transplant for congenital amegakaryocytic thrombocytopenia, so the T cells may come from the graft donor. The input for sequencing was PBMCs, mostly from graft donor cells, taken 180 days after TCRalphabeta/CD19-depleted stem cell transplant. The genes are TRBV10-3 and TRBJ2-3, with D unresolved. The CDR3 is CAISESMAGYSTDTQYF. The CDR3 bases are TGTGCCATCAGTGAGTCGATGGCAGGTTATAGCACAGATACGCAGTATTTT.